This T cell receptor beta chain was recovered during a study of cytomegalovirus exposure and HLA in healthy donors. Study-level findings and limits: Later on, an analysis showed TCR association rates differing by HLA locus, with DRB1 the most and HLA-C the fewest.

The germline V gene has CDR1 SGHNT and CDR2 YENEEA. The CDR3 spans 15 residues. PCR employed 60 Vbeta and 13 Jbeta primers. Clones were sequenced by immunoSEQ multiplex PCR, and TCRdb holds only the in-frame ones, with some missing. The table lists 200,000 to 250,000 clones, more than 65% of them singletons. This clone has a handful of counts. Its antigen remains unidentified. At one of its ends the junction is not consistent with the germline gene, which may arise from a read error. This TCR derives from a woman aged 25 to 39 in good health and CMV-seronegative. Sequenced material: PBMCs. V is TRBV11-3 and J is TRBJ2-7; 11 bases match TRBD1. CDR3 loop: CASSLEGGQGDEQYF. In DNA, the CDR3 is TGTGCCAGCAGCCTAGAGGGGGGACAGGGGGACGAGCAGTACTTC.